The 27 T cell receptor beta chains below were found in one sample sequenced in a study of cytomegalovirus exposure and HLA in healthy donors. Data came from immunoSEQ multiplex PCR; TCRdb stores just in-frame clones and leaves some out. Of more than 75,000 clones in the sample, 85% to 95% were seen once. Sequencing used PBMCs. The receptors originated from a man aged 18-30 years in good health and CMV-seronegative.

The CDR3 coding sequence is TGTGCCAGCAGCTTGGGTGGGAGGGCCGCAGATACGCAGTATTTT. Translated, it gives CASSLGGRAADTQYF. The chain recombines TRBV5-4 with TRBJ2-3, with 7 bases identical to TRBD2. The trim removed 0 bases at V and 4 bases at J, leaving 5 bases unmatched. Germline V gene sequence: CDR1 SGHNT, CDR2 YYREEE (reference sequence). The CDR3 extends over 15 amino acids.

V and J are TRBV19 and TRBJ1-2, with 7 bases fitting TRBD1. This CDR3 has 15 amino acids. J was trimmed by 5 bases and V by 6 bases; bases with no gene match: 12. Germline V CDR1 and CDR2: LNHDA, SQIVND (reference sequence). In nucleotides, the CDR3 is TGTGCCAGTAGCACGGGACAGAGCTATGGGTATGGCTACACCTTC. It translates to CASSTGQSYGYGYTF. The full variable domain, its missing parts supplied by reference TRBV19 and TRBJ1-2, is DGGITQSPKYLFRKEGQNVTLSCEQNLNHDAMYWYRQDPGQGLRLIYYSQIVNDFQKGDIAEGYSVSREKKESFPLTVTSAQKNPTAFYLCASSTGQSYGYGYTFGSGTRLTVV.

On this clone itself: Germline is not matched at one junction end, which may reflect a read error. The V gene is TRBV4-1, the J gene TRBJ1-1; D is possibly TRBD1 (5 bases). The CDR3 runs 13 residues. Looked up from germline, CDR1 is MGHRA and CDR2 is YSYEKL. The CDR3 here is CASSQGQGTEAFF. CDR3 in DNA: TGCGCCAGCAGTCAAGGGCAGGGCACTGAAGCTTTCTTT.

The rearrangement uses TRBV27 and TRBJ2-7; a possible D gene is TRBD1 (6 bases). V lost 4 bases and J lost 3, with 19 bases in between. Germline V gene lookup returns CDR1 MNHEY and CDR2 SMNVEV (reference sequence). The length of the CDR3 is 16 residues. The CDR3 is CASSSSGTPPLYEQYF. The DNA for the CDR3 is TGTGCCAGCAGTTCCTCGGGGACACCGCCCCTCTACGAGCAGTACTTC.

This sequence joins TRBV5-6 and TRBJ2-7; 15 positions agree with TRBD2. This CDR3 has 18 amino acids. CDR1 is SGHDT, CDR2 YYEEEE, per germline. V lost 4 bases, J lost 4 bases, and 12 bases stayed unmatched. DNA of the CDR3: TGTGCCAGCAGCCTATTCGCGGGACTAGCGGGGGGTGAGTACGAGCAGTACTTC. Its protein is CASSLFAGLAGGEYEQYF.

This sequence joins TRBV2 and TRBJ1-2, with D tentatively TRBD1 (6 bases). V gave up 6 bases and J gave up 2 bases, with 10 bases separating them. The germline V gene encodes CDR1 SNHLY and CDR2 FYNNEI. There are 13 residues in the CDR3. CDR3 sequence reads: CASRGDTNYGYTF. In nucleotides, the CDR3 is TGTGCCAGCAGAGGGGACACAAACTATGGCTACACCTTC.

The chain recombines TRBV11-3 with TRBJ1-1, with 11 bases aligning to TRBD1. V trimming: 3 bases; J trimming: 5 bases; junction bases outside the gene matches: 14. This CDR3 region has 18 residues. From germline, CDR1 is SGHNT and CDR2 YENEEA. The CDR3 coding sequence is TGTGCCAGCAGCTTCCGGACAGGGGGCGTAAAAAGGGATACTGAAGCTTTCTTT. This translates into CASSFRTGGVKRDTEAFF.

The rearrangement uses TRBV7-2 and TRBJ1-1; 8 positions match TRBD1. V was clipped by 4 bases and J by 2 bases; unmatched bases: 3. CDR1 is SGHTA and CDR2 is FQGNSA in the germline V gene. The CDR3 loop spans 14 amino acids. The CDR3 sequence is CASSSTGVNTEAFF. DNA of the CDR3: TGTGCCAGCAGCTCGACAGGGGTTAACACTGAAGCTTTCTTT.

This chain's CDR3 is CASSPRTAVTGELFF. The CDR3 nucleotides are TGTGCCAGCAGCCCTAGGACAGCCGTCACCGGGGAGCTGTTTTTT. The chain links TRBV7-2 to TRBJ2-2; possibly TRBD1 for D (6 bases). V shed 5 bases and J shed 4 bases, with 14 bases lying between them. This CDR3 comprises 15 residues. CDR1 SGHTA and CDR2 FQGNSA come from the germline V gene.

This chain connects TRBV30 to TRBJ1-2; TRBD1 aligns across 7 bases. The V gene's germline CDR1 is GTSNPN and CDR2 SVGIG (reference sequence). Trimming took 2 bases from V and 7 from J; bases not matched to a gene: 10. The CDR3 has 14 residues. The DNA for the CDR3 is TGTGCCTGGAGTCTCGAAGGGGGCGTACCTGGCTACACCTTC. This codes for CAWSLEGGVPGYTF.

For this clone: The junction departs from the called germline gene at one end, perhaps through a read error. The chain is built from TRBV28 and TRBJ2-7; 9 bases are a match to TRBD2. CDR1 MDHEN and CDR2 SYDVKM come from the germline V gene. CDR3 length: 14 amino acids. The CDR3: CASRPSGTTYEQYF. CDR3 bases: TGTGCCAGCAGGCCTAGCGGGACCACCTATGAGCAGTACTTC.

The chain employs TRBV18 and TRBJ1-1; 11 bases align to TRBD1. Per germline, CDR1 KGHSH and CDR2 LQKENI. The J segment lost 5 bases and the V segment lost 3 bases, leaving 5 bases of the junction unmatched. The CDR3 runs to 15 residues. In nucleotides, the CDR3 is TGTGCCAGCTCACCCTGGACAGGGGGCGGTACTGAAGCTTTCTTT. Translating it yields CASSPWTGGGTEAFF.

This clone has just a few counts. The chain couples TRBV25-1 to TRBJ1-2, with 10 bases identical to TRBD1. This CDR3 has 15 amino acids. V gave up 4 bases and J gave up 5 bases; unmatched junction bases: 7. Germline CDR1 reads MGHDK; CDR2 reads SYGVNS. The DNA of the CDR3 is TGTGCCAGCAGTGCACCGACAGGGGGCGGGTATGGCTACACCTTC. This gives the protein CASSAPTGGGYGYTF.

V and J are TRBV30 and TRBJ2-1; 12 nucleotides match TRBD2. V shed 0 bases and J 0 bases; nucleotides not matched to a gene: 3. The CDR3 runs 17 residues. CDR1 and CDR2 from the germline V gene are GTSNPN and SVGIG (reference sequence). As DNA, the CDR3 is TGTGCCTGGAGTGTCACTAGCGGGGGGCACTCCTACAATGAGCAGTTCTTC. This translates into CAWSVTSGGHSYNEQFF.

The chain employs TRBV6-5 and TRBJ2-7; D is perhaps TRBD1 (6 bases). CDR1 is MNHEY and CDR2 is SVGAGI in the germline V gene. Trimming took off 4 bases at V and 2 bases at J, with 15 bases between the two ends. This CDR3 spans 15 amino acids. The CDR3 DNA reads TGTGCCAGCAGTTGGCAGGGGACGGGGACCTACGAGCAGTACTTC. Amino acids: CASSWQGTGTYEQYF.

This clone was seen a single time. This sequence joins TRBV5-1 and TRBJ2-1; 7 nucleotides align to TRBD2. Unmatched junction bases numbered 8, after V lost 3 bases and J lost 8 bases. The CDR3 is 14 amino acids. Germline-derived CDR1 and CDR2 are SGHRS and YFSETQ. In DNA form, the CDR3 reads TGCGCCAGCAGCTCCCGGGGGGATCTGGATGAGCAGTTCTTC. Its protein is CASSSRGDLDEQFF.

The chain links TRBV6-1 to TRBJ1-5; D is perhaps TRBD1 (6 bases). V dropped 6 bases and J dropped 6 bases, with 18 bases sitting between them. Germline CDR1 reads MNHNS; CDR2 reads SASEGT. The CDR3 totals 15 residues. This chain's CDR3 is CASRQPGQRTQPQHF. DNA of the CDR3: TGTGCCAGCAGACAACCGGGACAAAGAACTCAGCCCCAGCATTTT.

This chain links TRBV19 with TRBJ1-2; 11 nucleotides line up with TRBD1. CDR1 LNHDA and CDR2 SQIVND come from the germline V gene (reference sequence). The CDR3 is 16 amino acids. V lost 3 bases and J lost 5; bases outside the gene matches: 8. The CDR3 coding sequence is TGTGCCAGTAGTATTGGAGCGGGGACAGGGGGGTATGGCTACACCTTC. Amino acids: CASSIGAGTGGYGYTF.

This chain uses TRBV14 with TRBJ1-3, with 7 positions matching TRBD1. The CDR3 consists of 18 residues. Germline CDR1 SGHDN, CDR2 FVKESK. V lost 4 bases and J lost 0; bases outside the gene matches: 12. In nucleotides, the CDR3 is TGTGCCAGCAGCCCCCTCGGAGGGGACAGCAACTCTGGAAACACCATATATTTT. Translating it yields CASSPLGGDSNSGNTIYF.

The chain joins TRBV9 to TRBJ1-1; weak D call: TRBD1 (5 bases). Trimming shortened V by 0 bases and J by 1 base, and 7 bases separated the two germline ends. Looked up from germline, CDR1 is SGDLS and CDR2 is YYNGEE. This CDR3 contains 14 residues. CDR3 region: CASSVDGGNTEAFF. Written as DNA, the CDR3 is TGTGCCAGCAGCGTAGACGGGGGGAACACTGAAGCTTTCTTT.

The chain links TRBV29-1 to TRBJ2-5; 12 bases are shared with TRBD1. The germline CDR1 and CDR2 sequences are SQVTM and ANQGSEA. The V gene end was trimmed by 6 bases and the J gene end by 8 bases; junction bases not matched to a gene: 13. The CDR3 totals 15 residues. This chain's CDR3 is CSVGQGAGLADTQYF. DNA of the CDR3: TGCAGCGTGGGACAGGGGGCGGGGCTAGCTGATACCCAGTACTTC.

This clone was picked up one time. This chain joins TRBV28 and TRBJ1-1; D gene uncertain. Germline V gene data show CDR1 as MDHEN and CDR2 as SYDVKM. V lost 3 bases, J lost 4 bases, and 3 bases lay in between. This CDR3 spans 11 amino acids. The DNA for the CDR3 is TGTGCCAGCAGTTTTCGCACTGAAGCTTTCTTT. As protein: CASSFRTEAFF. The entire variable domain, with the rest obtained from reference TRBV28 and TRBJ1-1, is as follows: DVKVTQSSRYLVKRTGEKVFLECVQDMDHENMFWYRQDPGLGLRLIYFSYDVKMKEKGDIPEGYSVSREKKERFSLILESASTNQTSMYLCASSFRTEAFFGQGTRLTVV.

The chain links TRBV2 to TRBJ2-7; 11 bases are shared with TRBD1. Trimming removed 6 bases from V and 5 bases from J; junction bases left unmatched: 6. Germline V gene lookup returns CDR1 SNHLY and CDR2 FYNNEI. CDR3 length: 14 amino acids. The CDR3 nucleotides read TGTGCCAGCAGAGCCGGGACAGGGGGAGACGAGCAGTACTTC. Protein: CASRAGTGGDEQYF.

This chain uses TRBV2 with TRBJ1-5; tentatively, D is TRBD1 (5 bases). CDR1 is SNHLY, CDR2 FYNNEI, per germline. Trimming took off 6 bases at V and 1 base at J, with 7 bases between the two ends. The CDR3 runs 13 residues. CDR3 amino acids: CASRKGSNQPQHF. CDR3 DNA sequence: TGTGCCAGCAGGAAGGGGAGCAATCAGCCCCAGCATTTT.

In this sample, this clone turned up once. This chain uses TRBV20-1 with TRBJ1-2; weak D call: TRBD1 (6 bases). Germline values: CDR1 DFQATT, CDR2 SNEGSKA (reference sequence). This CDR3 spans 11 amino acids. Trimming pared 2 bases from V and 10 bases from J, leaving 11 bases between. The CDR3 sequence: CSARLQGPYTF. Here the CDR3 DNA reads TGCAGTGCTAGACTTCAGGGGCCCTACACCTTC.

The CDR3 loop is CASRPGGLAFYEQYF. The DNA of the CDR3 is TGTGCCAGCAGGCCAGGGGGACTAGCGTTCTACGAGCAGTACTTC. The rearrangement links TRBV28 to TRBJ2-7; 10 positions match TRBD2. The ends lost 6 bases at V and 3 bases at J; junction bases unmatched: 8. CDR3 length equals 15 residues. CDR1 is MDHEN and CDR2 is SYDVKM in the germline V gene.

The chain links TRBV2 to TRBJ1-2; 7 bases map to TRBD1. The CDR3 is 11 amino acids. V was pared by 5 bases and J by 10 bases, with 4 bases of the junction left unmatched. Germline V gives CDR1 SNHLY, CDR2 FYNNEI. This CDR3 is CASSSGQAYTF. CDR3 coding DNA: TGTGCCAGCAGTTCCGGACAGGCCTACACCTTC.